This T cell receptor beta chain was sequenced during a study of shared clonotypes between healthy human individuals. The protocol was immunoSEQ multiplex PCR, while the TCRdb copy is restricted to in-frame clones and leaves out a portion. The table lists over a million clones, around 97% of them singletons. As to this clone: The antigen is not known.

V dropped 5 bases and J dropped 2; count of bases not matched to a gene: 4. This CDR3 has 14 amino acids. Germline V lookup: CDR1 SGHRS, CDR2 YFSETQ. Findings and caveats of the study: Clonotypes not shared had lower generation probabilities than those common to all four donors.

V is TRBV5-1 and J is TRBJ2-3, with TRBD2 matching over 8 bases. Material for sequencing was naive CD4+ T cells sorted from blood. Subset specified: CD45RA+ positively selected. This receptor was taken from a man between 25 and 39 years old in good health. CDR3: CASRLADNTDTQYF. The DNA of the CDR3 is TGCGCCAGCAGACTAGCGGATAACACAGATACGCAGTATTTT.